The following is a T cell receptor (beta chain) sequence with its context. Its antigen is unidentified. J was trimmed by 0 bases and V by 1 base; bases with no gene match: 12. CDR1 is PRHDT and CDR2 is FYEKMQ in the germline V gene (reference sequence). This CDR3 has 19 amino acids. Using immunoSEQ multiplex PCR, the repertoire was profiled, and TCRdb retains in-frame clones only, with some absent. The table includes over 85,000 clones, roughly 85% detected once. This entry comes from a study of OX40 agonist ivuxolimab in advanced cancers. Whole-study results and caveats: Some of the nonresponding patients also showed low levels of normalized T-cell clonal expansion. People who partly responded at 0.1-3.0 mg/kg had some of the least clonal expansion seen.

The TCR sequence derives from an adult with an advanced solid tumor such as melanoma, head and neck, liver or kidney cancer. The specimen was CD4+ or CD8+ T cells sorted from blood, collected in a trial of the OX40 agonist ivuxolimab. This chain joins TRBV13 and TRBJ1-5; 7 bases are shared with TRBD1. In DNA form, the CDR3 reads TGTGCCAGCAGCTTAGCGGCGGGACAGCCCTCTAATAGCAATCAGCCCCAGCATTTT. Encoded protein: CASSLAAGQPSNSNQPQHF.